The 17 T cell receptor beta chains listed next were all sequenced from one sample in a study of breast tumors, draining lymph nodes, adjacent tissues. Axillary draining lymph nodes of breast cancer patients supplied the node samples. A single record per CDR3 protein comes from TCRdb applying MiXCR to the multiplex PCR reads. This sample has 200,000 to 250,000 distinct CDR3 sequences, with under 40% found just once. The sequenced material came from axillary lymph node tissue. The receptors shown here come from a female donor with breast cancer. Some clones in this sample may be carry-over from other donors' samples.

This clonotype was detected many times. The CDR3 DNA is TGCGCCAGCAGCTCACAGGGCCTCGATACGCAGTATTTT. Residues: CASSSQGLDTQYF. The chain carries TRBV5-1 and TRBJ2-3; D is possibly TRBD1 (6 bases). V was clipped by 3 bases and J by 6 bases, with 11 bases between them. The CDR3 is made up of 13 amino acids. Looked up from germline, CDR1 is SGHRS and CDR2 is YFSETQ.

This clonotype showed up many times. The chain combines TRBV7-2 with TRBJ2-5, with D unresolved. CDR3 size: 12 residues. Germline CDR1 reads SGHTA; CDR2 reads FQGNSA. V lost 1 base to trimming and J lost 5 bases, with 5 bases between them. CDR3 DNA: TGTGCCAGCAGCTTAGTTGTGGAGACCCAGTACTTC. Its protein is CASSLVVETQYF.

At least ten counts were recorded for this clonotype. V is TRBV12-5 and J is TRBJ2-5; no clear D gene. Looked up from germline, CDR1 is LGHNT and CDR2 is FRNRAP. Between the trimmed V and J ends, which lost 8 bases and 0 bases, there was a span of 13 bases. The CDR3 totals 14 residues. The CDR3 here is CASNVEMYQETQYF. The CDR3 DNA reads as TGTGCTAGTAATGTGGAGATGTACCAAGAGACCCAGTACTTC.

The V gene is TRBV20-1, the J gene TRBJ2-7, with D possibly TRBD1 on 6 matching bases. Germline V lookup: CDR1 DFQATT, CDR2 SNEGSKA (reference sequence). V lost 0 bases and J lost 4, with 19 bases in between. This CDR3 is built from 16 residues. CDR3: CSARDMAGVTVYEQYF. In DNA form, the CDR3 reads TGCAGTGCTAGAGATATGGCAGGGGTTACTGTGTACGAGCAGTACTTC.

This sequence joins TRBV10-1 and TRBJ2-2; D unclear. The V end was cut by 4 bases, the J end by 4 bases, with 7 bases between. The CDR3 runs to 13 residues. CDR1 is WNHNN, CDR2 SYGVQD, per germline (reference sequence). CDR3 sequence: CASSALGTGELFF. The CDR3 DNA sequence: TGCGCCAGCAGTGCCCTGGGCACCGGGGAGCTGTTTTTT.

This clonotype has at least ten counts. This chain links TRBV20-1 with TRBJ2-7; 11 bases match TRBD2. The CDR3 runs 15 residues. Germline-derived CDR1 and CDR2 are DFQATT and SNEGSKA (reference sequence). V was pared by 1 base and J by 7 bases, with 9 bases of the junction left unmatched. The CDR3 loop reads CSARVAGGPRGEQYF. Here the CDR3 DNA reads TGCAGTGCTAGAGTAGCGGGAGGGCCGCGGGGAGAGCAGTACTTC.

The genes are TRBV5-1 and TRBJ2-3, with 9 bases matching TRBD2. The CDR3 spans 16 residues. J was trimmed by 4 bases and V by 3 bases; bases with no gene match: 9. Germline CDR1 and CDR2: SGHRS and YFSETQ. CDR3 coding DNA: TGCGCCAGCAGCTCGAGCGGGGGGACCCTCGCAGATACGCAGTATTTT. This encodes CASSSSGGTLADTQYF.

This clonotype showed up just a few times. The CDR3 region is CAWSDGFTDTQYF. The CDR3 DNA reads as TGTGCCTGGAGTGACGGGTTCACAGATACGCAGTATTTT. The chain links TRBV30 to TRBJ2-3, with D unresolved. V was cut by 1 base and J by 2 bases, with 7 bases left in between. The germline CDR1 and CDR2 sequences are GTSNPN and SVGIG (reference sequence). This CDR3 has 13 residues. The complete variable domain, with remaining parts taken from reference TRBV30 and TRBJ2-3, reads SQTIHQWPATLVQPVGSPLSLECTVEGTSNPNLYWYRQAAGRGLQLLFYSVGIGQISSEVPQNLSASRPQDRQFILSSKKLLLSDSGFYLCAWSDGFTDTQYFGPGTRLTVL.

Points on this clonotype: A clone one base away is much larger, so this may be a read error. The CDR3 DNA reads as TGTGCCAGCAGCTTAGGCAGCGGGGGGGCGGGTAATGAGCAGTTCTTC. Translation gives CASSLGSGGAGNEQFF. V gene TRBV11-3 combines with J gene TRBJ2-1, with 10 bases matching TRBD2. V shed 1 base and J 7 bases; nucleotides not matched to a gene: 7. Germline lookup yields CDR1 SGHNT and CDR2 YENEEA. The CDR3 covers 16 residues. The full variable domain, in which reference TRBV11-3 and TRBJ2-1 provide the parts outside the CDR3, is EAGVVQSPRYKIIEKKQPVAFWCNPISGHNTLYWYLQNLGQGPELLIRYENEEAVDDSQLPKDRFSAERLKGVDSTLKIQPAELGDSAVYLCASSLGSGGAGNEQFFGPGTRLTVL.

This clonotype was detected ten times or more. The gene calls are TRBV5-1 and TRBJ2-1, with 7 bases lining up with TRBD2. The trim removed 2 bases at V and 5 bases at J, leaving 7 bases unmatched. This CDR3 contains 15 residues. CDR1 is SGHRS, CDR2 YFSETQ, per germline. CDR3 sequence reads: CASSLGGSGHNEQFF. Written as DNA, the CDR3 is TGCGCCAGCAGCTTAGGCGGTAGCGGGCACAATGAGCAGTTCTTC.

Many counts were recorded for this clonotype. The V call is TRBV6-1, the J call TRBJ2-7, with a tentative D call TRBD2 (6 bases). In germline, CDR1 is MNHNS, CDR2 SASEGT. The CDR3 totals 14 residues. Trimming cost V 4 bases and J 3 bases, with 13 bases left between them. The CDR3 is CASSALAPNYEQYF. The CDR3 bases are TGTGCCAGCAGTGCACTAGCCCCTAACTACGAGCAGTACTTC.

A word on this clonotype: This sequence may be a read error, since a much larger clone differs from it by one base. The chain recombines TRBV9 with TRBJ2-1; 11 bases are a match to TRBD2. Looked up from germline, CDR1 is SGDLS and CDR2 is YYNGEE. The CDR3 has 15 residues. In DNA form, the CDR3 reads TGTGCCAGCAGCGCGACTAGCGGGGTTTACAGTGAGCAGTTCTTC. Translated: CASSATSGVYSEQFF.

The chain uses TRBV20-1 and TRBJ2-7; TRBD2 matches 13 bases. Germline CDR1 reads DFQATT; CDR2 reads SNEGSKA (reference sequence). This CDR3 contains 14 residues. The CDR3 region has the DNA TGCAGCCCCGGGACTAGCGGGGCTTCCTACGAGCAGTACTTC. Translation: CSPGTSGASYEQYF.

This clonotype was recorded at least ten times. This rearrangement joins TRBV7-3 to TRBJ2-3; D remains unclear. The CDR3 contains 17 residues. V was clipped by 0 bases and J by 0 bases, with 13 bases between them. Germline V lookup: CDR1 SGHTA, CDR2 FQGTGA. The CDR3 sequence is CASSLTPGSSSTDTQYF. CDR3 in DNA: TGTGCCAGCAGCTTAACCCCAGGAAGTTCTAGCACAGATACGCAGTATTTT.

This clonotype occurred many times. The CDR3 reads CASRGISYEQYF. The CDR3 DNA is TGTGCCAGCAGGGGGATTAGCTACGAGCAGTACTTC. V and J are TRBV2 and TRBJ2-7; no reliable D call. The CDR3 sequence is 12 residues long. Germline lookup yields CDR1 SNHLY and CDR2 FYNNEI. With 6 bases removed from V and 3 bases from J, the gap between germline ends came to 9 bases.

As concerns this clonotype: A read error may be the cause here, since a much bigger clone is one base away. The V call is TRBV7-9, the J call TRBJ2-3, with D unresolved. Germline V lookup: CDR1 SEHNR, CDR2 FQNEAQ (reference sequence). There are 14 residues in the CDR3. CDR3 sequence: CASSNVKGQDTQCF. CDR3 sequence (DNA): TGTGCCAGCAGCAACGTCAAGGGCCAAGATACGCAGTGTTTT.

The chain is built from TRBV5-5 and TRBJ2-1; D remains unclear. From germline, CDR1 is SGHKS and CDR2 YYEKEE (reference sequence). The V gene lost 4 bases and the J gene lost 1 base, with 27 bases spanning the gap. CDR3 length equals 20 residues. CDR3 nucleotides: TGTGCCAGCAGCACCGGAGACTTGCAGGCCGGTTCTACTTCCTACAATGAGCAGTTCTTC. Protein: CASSTGDLQAGSTSYNEQFF. Full variable domain (missing parts from reference TRBV5-5 and TRBJ2-1): DAGVTQSPTHLIKTRGQQVTLRCSPISGHKSVSWYQQVLGQGPQFIFQYYEKEERGRGNFPDRFSARQFPNYSSELNVNALLLGDSALYLCASSTGDLQAGSTSYNEQFFGPGTRLTVL.